Listed below are T cell receptor beta chains from one sample, sequenced in a study of response to subunit inactivated influenza vaccine. From the RT-PCR reads, TCRdb called clonotypes with MiXCR, one entry per CDR3 protein. The data hold roughly 520,000 distinct CDR3 sequences, with roughly 25% observed a single time. This specimen consisted of CD4+ T cells sorted from PBMCs, obtained less than 6 days after vaccination. Receptor source: a man aged 50-59 years who received an inactivated influenza vaccine. CDR3s include the opening cysteine and the closing phenylalanine or tryptophan. A D gene is named only where the DNA matches it firmly. Clone size is given for some rows only: seen once, a few or many times, or a class if the clone is expanded.

TRBV5-1	.	TRBJ2-5	.	TGCGCCAGCAGCCAGGGGCCGGGGGGAGAGACCCAGTACTTC	CASSQGPGGETQYF
TRBV4-1	.	TRBJ2-7	.	TGCGCCAGCAGCCAAGTTTCCAGAGAATACGAGCAGTACTTC	CASSQVSREYEQYF
TRBV20-1	.	TRBJ2-4	TRBD1	TGCAGTGTTAACAGGGGGCAAAACATTCAGTACTTC	CSVNRGQNIQYF
TRBV12-3/TRBV12-4	many	TRBJ2-7	TRBD1	TGTGCCAGCAGTTTCTCCGGGACAGGGGCCTACGAGCAGTACTTC	CASSFSGTGAYEQYF
TRBV5-1	.	TRBJ1-4	.	TGCGCCAGCAGCTCACAGGGCCCTGGGGAAAAACTGTTTTTT	CASSSQGPGEKLFF
TRBV7-9	.	TRBJ1-1	.	TGTGCCAGCAGCTTACTAGGGAGTAAGGAAGCTTTCTTT	CASSLLGSKEAFF
TRBV28	.	TRBJ1-6	TRBD1	TGTGCCAGCAGGAGTTCGGGACAGGAGCGAAATTCACCCCTCCACTTT	CASRSSGQERNSPLHF
TRBV24-1	many	TRBJ2-1	TRBD2	TGTGCCACCAGTGATCCAACCGGGACTAGCGGGAGGTTAGGCGATGAGCAGTTCTTC	CATSDPTGTSGRLGDEQFF
TRBV6-5	.	TRBJ1-2	.	TGTGCCAGCAGTTACTGGGGGCGAGATGGCTACACCTTC	CASSYWGRDGYTF
TRBV7-2	.	TRBJ2-1	TRBD1	TGTGCCAGCAGCTTTGGACAGGGAGGATACAATGAGCAGTTCTTC	CASSFGQGGYNEQFF
TRBV7-2	few	TRBJ1-1	TRBD1	TGTGCCAGCAGCTCCTCGACAGGGATGAACACTGAAGCTTTCTTT	CASSSSTGMNTEAFF
TRBV20-1	few	TRBJ2-2	.	TGCAGTGCTATTCAAAGGGGTAACGCCGGGGAGCTGTTTTTT	CSAIQRGNAGELFF
TRBV12-5	.	TRBJ2-2	.	TGTGCTAGTGCTAATAGCGTGGCCGGGGAGCTGTTTTTT	CASANSVAGELFF
TRBV27	.	TRBJ1-3	.	TGTGCCAGCAGTTCCCGTACCGTAAGCTCTGGAAACACCATATATTTT	CASSSRTVSSGNTIYF
TRBV9	few	TRBJ1-5	.	TGTGCCAGCAGCCCTATGGCAGGGATCGATCAGCCCCAGCATTTT	CASSPMAGIDQPQHF
TRBV20-1	few	TRBJ2-7	TRBD2	TGCAGTGCTAGAGAGGCGGGGGTTCGCTACGAGCAGTACTTC	CSAREAGVRYEQYF
TRBV7-3	few	TRBJ1-1	.	TGTGCCAGCAGCCGGGACCGCCATACGATGAACACTGAAGCTTTCTTT	CASSRDRHTMNTEAFF
TRBV5-1	.	TRBJ2-3	.	TGCGCCAGCAGACTAAGAGGGGCTCAAGAGGGGACAGATACGCAGTATTTT	CASRLRGAQEGTDTQYF
TRBV20-1	.	TRBJ1-2	.	TGCAGTGCTCTAGGGGCTAACTATGGCTACACCTTC	CSALGANYGYTF
TRBV11-2	few	TRBJ2-1	.	TGTGCCAGCAGCTCTCGACTAGACAATGAGCAGTTCTTC	CASSSRLDNEQFF
TRBV12-3/TRBV12-4	.	TRBJ2-7	TRBD2	TGTGCCAGCAGTTTAATAGCGGGAGGCCACTACGAGCAGTACTTC	CASSLIAGGHYEQYF
TRBV9	.	TRBJ2-7	TRBD1	TGTGCCAGCAGCGGGGGACAGGCCGCCGTCTACGAGCAGTACTTC	CASSGGQAAVYEQYF
TRBV12-3/TRBV12-4	.	TRBJ2-5	TRBD2	TGTGCCAGCAGTTTATCCGGGGGACTAGCGGACCAAGAGACCCAGTACTTC	CASSLSGGLADQETQYF
TRBV18	many	TRBJ1-2	TRBD1	TGTGCCAGCTCACCACGGACAGGGGGCAACTATGGCTACACCTTC	CASSPRTGGNYGYTF
TRBV3-1	.	TRBJ2-1	TRBD2	TGTGCCAGCAGCCAAGATCCCCCTAGCGGGAGGGCCAATGAGCAGTTCTTC	CASSQDPPSGRANEQFF
TRBV12-3/TRBV12-4	.	TRBJ1-3	.	TGTGCCAGCAGTTCTTATCCGAACACCATATATTTT	CASSSYPNTIYF
TRBV5-1	few	TRBJ1-6	.	TGCGCCAGCAGCTTGGATTCTGGCGGCACAAATTCACCCCTCCACTTT	CASSLDSGGTNSPLHF
TRBV20-1	.	TRBJ1-1	.	TGCAGTGCTTGGTGGACGCGGAACACTGAAGCTTTCTTT	CSAWWTRNTEAFF
TRBV5-1	.	TRBJ1-1	.	TGCGCCAGCAGCCCTATGAGTATAAGGGGAGGAACTGAAGCTTTCTTT	CASSPMSIRGGTEAFF
TRBV10-2	.	TRBJ2-1	.	TGCGCCAGCAGTGCTTCAGACAATGAGCAGTTCTTC	CASSASDNEQFF